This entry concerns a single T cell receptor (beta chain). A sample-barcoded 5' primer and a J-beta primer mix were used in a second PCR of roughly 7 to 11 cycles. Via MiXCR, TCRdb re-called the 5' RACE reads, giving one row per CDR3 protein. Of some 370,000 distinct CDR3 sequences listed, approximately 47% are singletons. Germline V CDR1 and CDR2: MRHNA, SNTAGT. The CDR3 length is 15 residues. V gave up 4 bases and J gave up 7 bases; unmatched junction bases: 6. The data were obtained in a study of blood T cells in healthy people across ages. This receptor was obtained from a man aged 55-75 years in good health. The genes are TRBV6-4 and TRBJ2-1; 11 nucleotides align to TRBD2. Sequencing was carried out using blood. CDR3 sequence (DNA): TGTGCCAGCAGTGCCAGTAGCGGGGGGGTGAATGAGCAGTTCTTC. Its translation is CASSASSGGVNEQFF.